The 22 T cell receptor beta chains in this list originate from one sample, sequenced in a study of blood T cells in healthy people across ages (dated by TCRdb to the mid-2010s). Library preparation used 5' RACE. The sequencing machine was an Illumina HiSeq 2500. A second roughly 6 to 11 cycle PCR used a sample-barcoded 5' primer and a J-beta primer mix. The raw public reads went through TCRdb reprocessing: fastp at Q25, MiXCR clone calling, in-frame beta chains kept. Rows are unified per CDR3 protein, each entry keeping the most common DNA and genes. This sample gives hundreds of thousands of distinct CDR3 sequences in total; 25% to 30% of them show up just once. The ten largest clonotypes hold 15% to 19% of the sample. The sample comprised blood. Receptors originate from a woman of 80 years or more in good health.

Remarks on this clonotype: A single base separates this from a much larger clone, so it may be a read error. V usage is TRBV5-6 and J usage is TRBJ2-1, with 10 bases identical to TRBD2. Germline lookup yields CDR1 SGHDT and CDR2 YYEEEE. J was trimmed by 6 bases and V by 2 bases; bases with no gene match: 5. The CDR3 runs 15 residues. CDR3: CASSFSGGWGNEQFF. The CDR3 nucleotides are TGTGCCAGCAGCTTTAGCGGGGGGTGGGGCAATGAGCAGTTCTTC.

This clonotype appeared many times. The genes are TRBV5-6 and TRBJ2-7; weak D call: TRBD1 (7 bases). The CDR3 has 15 amino acids. Germline V gene data show CDR1 as SGHDT and CDR2 as YYEEEE. V lost 3 bases, J lost 6 bases, and 19 bases lay in between. CDR3 nucleotides: TGTGCCAGCAGCTCTACAGGGGTACGGGGGCTCGAGCAGTACTTC. Residues: CASSSTGVRGLEQYF. Based on the CDR3 plus reference TRBV5-6 and TRBJ2-7, the full variable domain is DAGVTQSPTHLIKTRGQQVTLRCSPKSGHDTVSWYQQALGQGPQFIFQYYEEEERQRGNFPDRFSGHQFPNYSSELNVNALLLGDSALYLCASSSTGVRGLEQYFGPGTRLTVT.

This clonotype was counted ten times or more. This clone may be a read error of a much larger clone one base away. The chain uses TRBV25-1 and TRBJ2-7; TRBD2 matches at 8 bases. There are 13 residues in the CDR3. The germline V gene has CDR1 MGHDK and CDR2 SYGVNS. With 6 bases clipped from V and 7 bases from J, the junction kept 8 bases outside the gene matches. In nucleotides, the CDR3 is TGTGCCAGCAGGGATCGGGGGGGTTGGGAGCAGTACTTC. Translated, it gives CASRDRGGWEQYF.

This clonotype was observed a single time. V is TRBV28 and J is TRBJ2-5; D is possibly TRBD2 (5 bases). Trimming shortened V by 6 bases and J by 5 bases, and 16 bases separated the two germline ends. The CDR3 spans 14 residues. Germline lookup yields CDR1 MDHEN and CDR2 SYDVKM. The CDR3 loop is CASSLGRRSETQYF. CDR3 nucleotides: TGTGCCAGCAGCTTGGGTAGGAGGTCGGAGACCCAGTACTTC.

The genes are TRBV12-3 or TRBV12-4 and TRBJ1-6; no reliable D call. The CDR3 covers 15 residues. Trimming stripped 0 bases from V and 7 bases from J, with 10 bases between. CDR3 bases: TGTGCCAGCAGTTTAGCAACGGGCAGGAATTCACCCCTCCACTTT. Translated, it gives CASSLATGRNSPLHF.

The V gene is TRBV6-5, the J gene TRBJ1-1; a possible D gene is TRBD1 (5 bases). This CDR3 region has 14 residues. Trimming pared 0 bases from V and 3 bases from J, leaving 8 bases between. From germline, CDR1 is MNHEY and CDR2 SVGAGI. CDR3: CASSYSRGYTEAFF. In DNA form, the CDR3 reads TGTGCCAGCAGTTACTCTAGGGGTTACACTGAAGCTTTCTTT.

This clonotype showed up just a few times. The chain employs TRBV29-1 and TRBJ1-1; the D gene is possibly TRBD1 (6 bases). Trimming cost V 6 bases and J 4 bases, with 12 bases left between them. CDR1 and CDR2 (germline): SQVTM, ANQGSEA. The CDR3 has 12 amino acids. DNA of the CDR3: TGCAGCGTCATGGGGGGGGCCACTGAAGCTTTCTTT. Its translation: CSVMGGATEAFF.

Many counts were recorded for this clonotype. The rearrangement joins TRBV20-1 to TRBJ2-7; the match to TRBD1 covers 8 bases. Germline V gene sequence: CDR1 DFQATT, CDR2 SNEGSKA (reference sequence). The CDR3 is 15 amino acids. The V and J ends lost 6 bases and 2 bases, in that order; junction bases with no gene match: 12. Here the CDR3 DNA reads TGCAGTGCGGATTCCGACAGGGGAGTAACCTACGAGCAGTACTTC. This sequence encodes CSADSDRGVTYEQYF.

As concerns this clonotype: One base away lies a much larger clone, so this may be a sequencing read error. The chain links TRBV27 to TRBJ2-1; D remains unclear. The CDR3 spans 13 residues. Germline V lookup: CDR1 MNHEY, CDR2 SMNVEV (reference sequence). The CDR3 region is CARSWTSYNEQFF. In DNA, the CDR3 is TGTGCCCGCAGTTGGACCTCCTACAATGAGCAGTTCTTC.

This clonotype was found many times. The chain has TRBV7-3 and TRBJ2-5; D possibly matches TRBD1 or TRBD2 (6 bases each). There are 15 residues in the CDR3. Germline V CDR1 and CDR2: SGHTA, FQGTGA. Trimming removed 5 bases at V and 4 bases at J, with 17 bases between. The CDR3 reads CASSPGGGQRETQYF. CDR3 nucleotides: TGTGCCAGCAGCCCCGGTGGGGGGCAGAGAGAGACCCAGTACTTC.

In the case of this clonotype: A much larger clone is a single base away; this may be a read error. This rearrangement joins TRBV25-1 to TRBJ2-5; D is perhaps TRBD2 (5 bases). Germline lookup yields CDR1 MGHDK and CDR2 SYGVNS. Trimming took off 1 base at V and 11 bases at J, with 20 bases between the two ends. The CDR3 spans 15 residues. CDR3 region: CASSESVGPTGEQYF. As DNA, the CDR3 is TGTGCCAGCAGTGAATCTGTGGGCCCCACCGGGGAGCAGTACTTC.

The table lists this clonotype with many counts. The chain links TRBV5-1 to TRBJ2-3; 10 bases are a match to TRBD2. The CDR3 runs 15 residues. Germline CDR1 is SGHRS and CDR2 is YFSETQ. V shed 4 bases, J shed 1 base, and the junction held 3 bases outside the gene matches. The CDR3: CASSHGTSGTDTQYF. CDR3 coding DNA: TGCGCCAGCAGCCACGGGACTAGCGGCACAGATACGCAGTATTTT.

This clonotype was detected ten times or more. The V and J genes are TRBV28 and TRBJ2-7; no reliable D call. Trimming left V 8 bases short and J 2 bases short, with 13 bases between. Germline V gives CDR1 MDHEN, CDR2 SYDVKM. This CDR3 comprises 13 residues. CDR3 residues: CASRTGVPYEQYF. In DNA, the CDR3 is TGTGCCAGCCGAACTGGCGTACCCTACGAGCAGTACTTC.

This clonotype was detected only a few times. The chain is built from TRBV20-1 and TRBJ1-1; D is possibly TRBD1 (6 bases). Per the germline V gene, CDR1 is DFQATT and CDR2 is SNEGSKA (reference sequence). The CDR3 is 13 amino acids. With 3 bases removed from V and 4 bases from J, the gap between germline ends came to 12 bases. The CDR3 spells CSARDLRGTEAFF. The CDR3, as DNA: TGCAGTGCTAGGGACCTCAGGGGCACTGAAGCTTTCTTT.

This clonotype was detected ten times or more. The chain joins TRBV5-1 to TRBJ2-6; D gene ambiguous. The length of the CDR3 is 20 residues. Germline V gives CDR1 SGHRS, CDR2 YFSETQ. V lost 0 bases and J 2 bases, leaving 21 bases between the germline ends. The CDR3 spells CASSLEVRHKTATGANVLTF. DNA of the CDR3: TGCGCCAGCAGCTTGGAGGTTCGCCACAAAACGGCAACTGGGGCCAACGTCCTGACTTTC.

The V gene is TRBV4-2, the J gene TRBJ1-5; TRBD1 matches 10 bases. Per germline, CDR1 LGHNA and CDR2 YNFKEQ. With V trimmed by 3 bases and J by 0 bases, 2 bases remained unmatched. This CDR3 has 16 amino acids. This CDR3 is CASSQGTGDSNQPQHF. In DNA, the CDR3 is TGTGCCAGCAGCCAGGGGACAGGGGATAGCAATCAGCCCCAGCATTTT.

The sample holds many counts of this clonotype. The chain couples TRBV7-2 to TRBJ2-3; D is ambiguous. Germline V gene sequence: CDR1 SGHTA, CDR2 FQGNSA. The ends were cut back, 1 base at V and 0 bases at J, with 8 bases in the middle. This CDR3 contains 15 residues. Written as DNA, the CDR3 is TGTGCCAGCAGCTTAGACGGGCACAGCACAGATACGCAGTATTTT. It translates to CASSLDGHSTDTQYF.

In its sample, this clonotype was seen a few times. V gene TRBV28 combines with J gene TRBJ1-2; a weak D match, TRBD1 (6 bases). V was shortened by 6 bases and J by 3 bases, with 14 bases between the two germline ends. CDR1 and CDR2 (germline): MDHEN, SYDVKM. The CDR3 contains 14 residues. The CDR3 region is CASSRPNRDYGYTF. Here the CDR3 DNA reads TGTGCCAGCAGCCGACCAAACAGGGACTATGGCTACACCTTC.

This clonotype was detected a few times. The chain uses TRBV7-8 and TRBJ1-3, with no clear D. This CDR3 is built from 14 residues. CDR1 is SGHVS and CDR2 is FQNEAQ in the germline V gene. The germline V and J ends were trimmed by 1 base and 4 bases, with 8 bases remaining between them. The CDR3 bases are TGTGCCAGCAGCTTAGTGGCGGGAGGAAACACCATATATTTT. Translating it yields CASSLVAGGNTIYF.

This clonotype was seen ten or more times. The chain joins TRBV9 to TRBJ2-6; TRBD1 might be the D (5 bases). The CDR3 consists of 20 residues. CDR1 is SGDLS and CDR2 is YYNGEE in the germline V gene. V lost 4 bases and J lost 1, with 24 bases in between. The CDR3 sequence: CASSLRTTTEFGSGANVLTF. The CDR3 DNA follows: TGTGCCAGCAGCCTTCGTACAACGACAGAATTCGGGTCTGGGGCCAACGTCCTGACTTTC.

Turning to this clonotype: One junction end does not reproduce the germline sequence, and a read error may be involved. V usage is TRBV30 and J usage is TRBJ1-1; 11 positions match TRBD1. Germline CDR1 is GTSNPN and CDR2 is SVGIG (reference sequence). This CDR3 has 14 residues. CDR3 region: CAWRGDRGNAEAFF. CDR3 in DNA: TGTGCCTGGAGGGGGGACAGGGGGAACGCTGAAGCTTTCTTT.

Details on this clonotype: An end of the junction differs from the germline gene, which may be a read error. The CDR3 nucleotides read TGTGCCAGCACCCCTCACACAGATCCGCAGTATTTT. It specifies CASTPHTDPQYF. The chain has TRBV7-9 and TRBJ2-3; D remains ambiguous. Per germline, CDR1 SEHNR and CDR2 FQNEAQ (reference sequence). The CDR3 spans 12 residues.